The source of this T cell receptor beta chain is a study of human T cells and chemical hapten exposure. General observations from the study: Significantly greater numbers of large CDR3 similarity clusters came from expanded TCRs than from controls.

V was cut by 4 bases and J by 15 bases, with 23 bases left in between. There are 14 residues in the CDR3. CDR1 is SGDLS and CDR2 is YYNGEE in the germline V gene. This clonotype was seen many times. Antigen unknown. Documented time point: patch test 1, 2 weeks after DPC sensitization. Described treatment: therapeutic diphenylcyclopropenone sensitization with weekly scalp DPC. TCRdb analysed the RACE reads with MiXCR anew, one entry per CDR3 protein. This sample has approximately 400,000 distinct CDR3 sequences; roughly 4.8% occur once, and the top ten carry about 2.1%. The origin of this receptor is a woman aged 50 to 60 with alopecia areata. Some clones in this sample may be carry-over from other donors' samples. The chain is built from TRBV9 and TRBJ2-1; D call uncertain. The sample here was whole blood, taken in connection with sensitization to the hapten diphenylcyclopropenone (DPC). The CDR3 loop is CASSLQDRIHNLFF. CDR3 DNA sequence: TGTGCCAGCAGCCTTCAAGACCGAATTCATAATCTGTTCTTC.